Each of the 9 T cell receptor beta chains below was sequenced from the same sample in a study of cytomegalovirus exposure and HLA in healthy donors. Only in-frame clones appear in the TCRdb table, and some are missing; sequencing was by immunoSEQ multiplex PCR. The table includes around 250,000 clones, around 89% detected once. The sample consisted of PBMCs. The receptors stem from a woman aged 18-29 years in good health and CMV-seronegative.

This clone was detected once. The CDR3 is CASSPGLAGSTDTQYF. In nucleotides, the CDR3 is TGTGCCAGCTCACCGGGACTAGCGGGGAGCACAGATACGCAGTATTTT. V and J are TRBV18 and TRBJ2-3, with 13 bases matching TRBD2. Germline assignment: CDR1 KGHSH and CDR2 LQKENI. This CDR3 has 16 amino acids. The trim removed 3 bases at V and 0 bases at J, leaving 0 bases unmatched.

The chain is built from TRBV7-2 and TRBJ2-3; the D gene is possibly TRBD1 (6 bases). Per germline, CDR1 SGHTA and CDR2 FQGNSA. This CDR3 is 16 amino acids long. V lost 5 bases, J lost 1 base, and 16 bases lay in between. CDR3 region: CASSPATAGGTDTQYF. In DNA form, the CDR3 reads TGTGCCAGCAGCCCCGCGACGGCAGGGGGCACAGATACGCAGTATTTT.

CDR3 in DNA: TGCAGCGTTTCCGGGACAGGGGATTACAATGAGCAGTTCTTC. The encoded protein is CSVSGTGDYNEQFF. This rearrangement joins TRBV29-1 to TRBJ2-1; 10 positions agree with TRBD1. V gave up 5 bases and J gave up 4 bases; unmatched junction bases: 5. This CDR3 is 14 amino acids long. Germline loops: CDR1 SQVTM, CDR2 ANQGSEA.

The J gene is TRBJ1-4, the V gene TRBV6-1; maybe TRBD1 (6 bases). The V gene's germline CDR1 is MNHNS and CDR2 SASEGT. Trimming shortened V by 4 bases and J by 5 bases, and 14 bases separated the two germline ends. The CDR3 sequence is 15 residues long. The CDR3 nucleotides are TGTGCCAGCAGTGTGTGGACAGCCTACAATGAAAAACTGTTTTTT. As protein: CASSVWTAYNEKLFF.

The rearrangement joins TRBV2 to TRBJ1-2; D not certain. There are 19 residues in the CDR3. Germline V gives CDR1 SNHLY, CDR2 FYNNEI. Trimming left V 4 bases short and J 4 bases short, with 28 bases between. CDR3 amino acids: CASSVYGPLRLSAGYGYTF. The CDR3 region has the DNA TGTGCCAGCAGTGTTTATGGGCCCCTAAGACTATCGGCGGGCTATGGCTACACCTTC.

The V gene is TRBV14, the J gene TRBJ1-2; 10 bases are shared with TRBD1. The CDR3 loop spans 18 amino acids. Germline V CDR1 and CDR2: SGHDN, FVKESK. The V and J ends lost 2 bases and 4 bases, in that order; junction bases with no gene match: 13. For the CDR3, the DNA is TGTGCCAGCAGCCAAAAAGCCGGGACAGGGGACGTTGGCTATGGCTACACCTTC. Translation gives CASSQKAGTGDVGYGYTF.

This clone was counted a few times. Relative to the germline gene, one junction end is altered; a read error may explain this. This chain links TRBV27 with TRBJ1-6; TRBD1 might be the D (6 bases). In germline, CDR1 is MNHEY, CDR2 SMNVEV (reference sequence). The CDR3 length is 16 residues. In DNA, the CDR3 is TGTGCCAGCAGTTTAGGAGTAGGGGGAGTTAATTCAGCCCTCCACTTT. Translating gives CASSLGVGGVNSALHF.

J is TRBJ2-3 and V is TRBV7-6, with 8 bases lining up with TRBD2. Trimming at V came to 4 bases and at J to 2 bases, leaving 5 bases not matched to a gene. Germline V gene sequence: CDR1 SGHVS, CDR2 FNYEAQ. This CDR3 region has 15 residues. The chain's CDR3 is CASSWERGPTDTQYF. The CDR3 bases are TGTGCCAGCAGCTGGGAGCGGGGGCCCACAGATACGCAGTATTTT. The full variable domain, completed using reference TRBV7-6 and TRBJ2-3, is GAGVSQSPRYKVTKRGQDVALRCDPISGHVSLYWYRQALGQGPEFLTYFNYEAQQDKSGLPNDRFSAERPEGSISTLTIQRTEQRDSAMYRCASSWERGPTDTQYFGPGTRLTVL.

This chain joins TRBV27 and TRBJ1-1; the match to TRBD1 covers 7 bases. The germline V gene encodes CDR1 MNHEY and CDR2 SMNVEV (reference sequence). V gave up 5 bases and J gave up 5 bases; unmatched junction bases: 8. The CDR3 sequence is 14 residues long. The CDR3 bases are TGTGCCAGCAGTCCCTGGCCAGGGGGGACTGAAGCTTTCTTT. Its translation is CASSPWPGGTEAFF.